This is a list of T cell receptor beta chains from one sample in a study of blood T cells in healthy people across ages. TCRdb re-called the 5' RACE reads with MiXCR, one entry per CDR3 protein. The table has 750,000 to 950,000 distinct CDR3 sequences, just under 30% seen once. In addition, the sample was reused for a study of T cells of mothers and their children.

The sample comprised blood. The receptors shown here come from a woman in her forties in good health. CDR3s include the opening cysteine and the closing phenylalanine or tryptophan. A D gene is named only where the DNA matches it firmly. Clone size is not always given. Where it is, it says once, few, many or a class for expanded clones.

D gene	V gene	clone size	J gene	CDR3 DNA	CDR3 protein
TRBD2	TRBV20-1	few	TRBJ2-1	TGCAGTGCTAGGAGCCGGGGGGGCCTCAATGAGCAGTTCTTC	CSARSRGGLNEQFF
-	TRBV5-1	-	TRBJ2-1	TGCGCCAGCAGCTTAGGTACAGGAGAAAATCAGTTCTTC	CASSLGTGENQFF
TRBD1	TRBV5-1	-	TRBJ1-2	TGCGCCAGCAGCAACCAGAGGACAGGAAAAGCTAACTATGGCTACACCTTC	CASSNQRTGKANYGYTF
-	TRBV5-1	-	TRBJ1-1	TGCGCCAGCTCCCCTGGGATCGCCGCCGTGGGGACTGAAGCTTTCTTT	CASSPGIAAVGTEAFF
-	TRBV10-3	-	TRBJ2-5	TGTGCCATCAGTGAACCAGGGAGCGGGCAAGAGACCCAGTACTTC	CAISEPGSGQETQYF
-	TRBV9	-	TRBJ2-2	TGTGCCAGCAGAGAGAGCCCGAACACCGGGGAGCTGTTTTTT	CASRESPNTGELFF
TRBD1	TRBV12-3/TRBV12-4	-	TRBJ1-1	TGTGCCAGCAGCGATGGACAGGGGTACACTGAAGCTTTCTTT	CASSDGQGYTEAFF
TRBD1	TRBV7-8	many	TRBJ1-5	TGTGCCAGCAGCTTAGGTGTGGACAGGGCCCAGCCCCAGCATTTT	CASSLGVDRAQPQHF
-	TRBV15	-	TRBJ1-1	TGTGCCACCAGCAGAGGCCTGGGGCCCTTGGCTCGTGAAGCTTTCTTT	CATSRGLGPLAREAFF
-	TRBV5-5	many	TRBJ1-2	TGTGCCAGCAGCTTGGGTGGCCGGGTCAACTATGGCTACACCTTC	CASSLGGRVNYGYTF
-	TRBV28	once	TRBJ1-1	TGTGCCAGCAGGAGTATACGGGTAGCTTTCTTT	CASRSIRVAFF
TRBD1	TRBV6-2/TRBV6-3	many	TRBJ2-5	TGTGCCAGCAGAGAAGATGGACAGGTAGCCTGGGAGACCCAGTACTTC	CASREDGQVAWETQYF
-	TRBV20-1	many	TRBJ2-7	TGCAGTGCTAGAAGCGCGACAGGCTACGAGCAGTACTTC	CSARSATGYEQYF
-	TRBV7-2	once	TRBJ2-5	TGTGCCAGCGGCGCCCCCGGGGAGACCCAGTACTTC	CASGAPGETQYF
TRBD1	TRBV27	-	TRBJ1-2	TGTGCCAGCAGTTTTAGGGGACAGGGCTATGGCTACACCTTC	CASSFRGQGYGYTF
-	TRBV15	many	TRBJ2-5	TGTGCCACCAGCTTCCGGACGGAGCGGACCCAGTACTTC	CATSFRTERTQYF
-	TRBV4-1	-	TRBJ1-5	TGCGCCAGCAAGGCAGGACTTTATAGCAATCAGCCCCAGCATTTT	CASKAGLYSNQPQHF
TRBD1	TRBV4-3	many	TRBJ1-2	TGCGCCAGCAGCCAAGATCCGACAGGGAACTATGGCTACACCTTC	CASSQDPTGNYGYTF
-	TRBV20-1	many	TRBJ2-6	TGCAGTGCTAGAGACCACGGACAGCCTCTCTCTGGGGCCAACGTCCTGACTTTC	CSARDHGQPLSGANVLTF
TRBD1	TRBV12-3/TRBV12-4	few	TRBJ2-5	TGTGCCAGCAGTTTAGCGCGGAACACGGGACAGGGAGGGACCCAGTACTTC	CASSLARNTGQGGTQYF
-	TRBV21-1	few	TRBJ2-3	TGTGCCGGGACGAGCACAGATACGCAGTATTTT	CAGTSTDTQYF
TRBD2	TRBV28	-	TRBJ2-2	TGTGCCAGCAGCCCCGGGGGGGACGGTTCCGGGGAGCTGTTTTTT	CASSPGGDGSGELFF
-	TRBV29-1	-	TRBJ2-5	TGCAGCGTTGCTGGCAGGGGAGAGACCCAGTACTTC	CSVAGRGETQYF
-	TRBV20-1	-	TRBJ2-5	TGCAGTGCCACCGGGGGTTTCCAGGAGACCCAGTACTTC	CSATGGFQETQYF
TRBD1	TRBV28	-	TRBJ1-2	TGTGCCAGCAGTTCCCACGCCGGGACAGGGGGATATGGCTACACCTTC	CASSSHAGTGGYGYTF
-	TRBV7-2	-	TRBJ1-1	TGTGCCAGCAACAACCCGAGGACTGAAGCTTTCTTT	CASNNPRTEAFF
-	TRBV5-1	few	TRBJ1-2	TGCGCCAGCAGCCCGACAGGTTTGACCTATGGCTACACCTTC	CASSPTGLTYGYTF
-	TRBV18	-	TRBJ1-4	TGTGCCAGCTCCAGGGCCGGGGCCCGGGGTGTAAGTGAAAAACTGTTTTTT	CASSRAGARGVSEKLFF
-	TRBV20-1	-	TRBJ1-6	TGCAGTGCTAGAACTGTGGGCACAGTTAATAATTCACCCCTCCACTTT	CSARTVGTVNNSPLHF
-	TRBV18	few	TRBJ1-2	TGTGCCAGCTCACCTGTCGCGGAGGTACGGGCTGCTGGCTACACCTTC	CASSPVAEVRAAGYTF
-	TRBV7-2	-	TRBJ1-2	TGTGCCAGCAGCCTCCTCAGTGGCTACACCTTC	CASSLLSGYTF
-	TRBV29-1	-	TRBJ1-2	TGCAGCGTTGAAGAGTCCGGAAATGGCTACACCTTC	CSVEESGNGYTF
TRBD1	TRBV20-1	few	TRBJ2-6	TGTAGTGCCAGACAGGGGGCGAGCTCTGGGGCCGACGTCCTGACTTTC	CSARQGASSGADVLTF
TRBD2	TRBV30	-	TRBJ2-1	TGTGCCTGGAGGGCGGGACTAGCAGAGTTCTTC	CAWRAGLAEFF
-	TRBV20-1	-	TRBJ2-7	TGCAGTGCTAGGGACCCCCGGGGATACGAGCAGTACTTC	CSARDPRGYEQYF
-	TRBV7-9	few	TRBJ1-1	TGTGCCAGCAGGCGGGGCTGGGACACTGAAGCTTTCTTT	CASRRGWDTEAFF
-	TRBV29-1	many	TRBJ2-6	TGCAGCGTTGCAGGGGAATCCGGGGCCAACGTCCTGACTTTC	CSVAGESGANVLTF
TRBD2	TRBV20-1	many	TRBJ2-5	TGCAGTGCTAGTGTTGGGACTAGCGGACAAGAGACCCAGTACTTC	CSASVGTSGQETQYF
-	TRBV5-1	-	TRBJ2-3	TGCGCCAGCAGCCCTCAGGGTCCCGCAGATACGCAGTATTTT	CASSPQGPADTQYF
TRBD1	TRBV27	many	TRBJ2-7	TGTGCCAGCAGGAGGGGGACAGGGATCGGCGAGCAGTACTTC	CASRRGTGIGEQYF
-	TRBV29-1	many	TRBJ1-6	TGCAGCGTGCCCGCGGGGGCTTCTCCGGATTCACCCCTCCACTTT	CSVPAGASPDSPLHF
TRBD2	TRBV20-1	-	TRBJ2-1	TGCAGTGCTAGAAATAGACTAGCGGGGGGGAGCTCCTACAATGAGCAGTTCTTC	CSARNRLAGGSSYNEQFF
TRBD1	TRBV10-3	few	TRBJ2-7	TGTGCCATCCAGGAAGGGGGCGGGTACGAGCAGTACTTC	CAIQEGGGYEQYF
TRBD2	TRBV28	few	TRBJ2-7	TGTGCCAGCAGTTTTCGGGGGGAATACGAGCAGTACTTC	CASSFRGEYEQYF
TRBD2	TRBV28	few	TRBJ2-3	TGTGCCAGCAGTTTATTTTCTAGCGGGGGCTCGGATACGCAGTATTTT	CASSLFSSGGSDTQYF
-	TRBV10-3	few	TRBJ2-1	TGTGCCATCAGGGGGGACGGGAGCTCCTACAATGAGCAGTTCTTC	CAIRGDGSSYNEQFF
TRBD1	TRBV5-1	-	TRBJ1-2	TGCGCCAGCAGCTTGTTCTCCCAGGGGGCTGAATATGGCTACACCTTC	CASSLFSQGAEYGYTF
-	TRBV28	-	TRBJ2-5	TGTGCCAGCAGTACCCAAGACCGAATCCAAGAGACCCAGTACTTC	CASSTQDRIQETQYF
TRBD1	TRBV12-3/TRBV12-4	-	TRBJ1-5	TGTGCCAGCAGTTTCGGACAGGGGGAGGAGCCCCAGCATTTT	CASSFGQGEEPQHF
-	TRBV10-3	few	TRBJ2-7	TGTGCCATCAGTGAGTCGAAAAGCGACGAGCAGTACTTC	CAISESKSDEQYF
TRBD2	TRBV7-6	-	TRBJ2-2	TGTGCCAGCAGCTTATCGGGGGGGACGGATAACACCGGGGAGCTGTTTTTT	CASSLSGGTDNTGELFF
TRBD1	TRBV27	many	TRBJ2-6	TGTGCCAGCAGTTTCAGGGGGCCTTCTATCTCTGGGGCCAACGTCCTGACTTTC	CASSFRGPSISGANVLTF
-	TRBV2	-	TRBJ2-7	TGTGCCAGCAGGCGGGAAACCTCCTACGAGCAGTACTTC	CASRRETSYEQYF
-	TRBV19	-	TRBJ2-5	TGTGCCAGTAGTATCCAAGGTGACGGGACCCAGTACTTC	CASSIQGDGTQYF
TRBD2	TRBV11-3	-	TRBJ2-2	TGTGCCAGCAGGCGCGGGGGGGCGAACACCGGGGAGCTGTTTTTT	CASRRGGANTGELFF
-	TRBV7-8	-	TRBJ2-7	TGTGCCAGCAGGCCGCCTGGGGGGTTCCACGAGCAGTACTTC	CASRPPGGFHEQYF